Listed below are T cell receptor beta chains from one sample, sequenced in a study of tumor-infiltrating lymphocytes in oesophageal squamous cell carcinoma. TCRdb re-called the PCR reads with MiXCR, one entry per CDR3 protein. In the table there are around 13,000 distinct CDR3 sequences, about 55% of which are singletons. The sequenced sample consisted of esophageal tumor tissue. These receptors were collected from a female donor with esophageal squamous cell carcinoma. Each CDR3 is given without its conserved first and last residue. Clone size is stated in some rows and not others, as once, few, many or a class when expanded.

j_gene	abundance	v_gene	CDR3aa
TRBJ2-1	.	TRBV2	ASSELGLAGSNEQF
.	.	TRBV30	AWSQGLYNEQF
TRBJ2-5	.	TRBV6-2/TRBV6-3	ASSKLVGETQY
TRBJ2-7	.	TRBV7-3	ASSLEWAVSYEQY
TRBJ1-1	.	TRBV6-5	ASRRQGYTEAF
.	.	TRBV28	ASSFKGQGLLNTEAF
.	.	TRBV7-2	ASSRGGRSYEQF
TRBJ2-1	many	TRBV5-4	ASSGGGTSPKEQF
.	.	TRBV27	ASSLSLGSNEQY
TRBJ2-5	.	TRBV14	ASSQRPRETQY
TRBJ2-5	once	TRBV10-3	AISEGRQGAETQY
TRBJ2-1	once	TRBV11-2	ASNMDSWLAGSVEQF
TRBJ2-7	.	TRBV12-3/TRBV12-4	ASSFGTSLNEQY
TRBJ2-3	.	TRBV11-2	ASSSDTDTQY
TRBJ2-3	few	TRBV7-2	ASSATVTDTQY